A few counts support the clone carrying this T cell receptor beta chain. TCRdb used MiXCR to reprocess the 5' RACE reads, holding one entry per CDR3 protein. Seen here are tens of thousands of distinct CDR3 sequences, around 15% observed once, and the top ten hold around 4.5%. CDR3 length: 19 residues. V was trimmed by 6 bases and J by 3 bases, leaving 30 bases between them. Germline V gives CDR1 LGHDT, CDR2 YNNKEL (reference sequence). This sample stems from a study of T cells of healthy individuals. The chain has TRBV3-1 and TRBJ2-7; D might be TRBD2 (5 bases). This TCR came from a human donor in good health. The CDR3 bases are TGTGCCAGCAGACAAAATAACCCTCGGACTGGACGCCGCCTCTACGAGCAGTACTTC. Translation gives CASRQNNPRTGRRLYEQYF.